The 18 T cell receptor beta chains given below trace back to one sample, sequenced in a study of cytomegalovirus exposure and HLA in healthy donors. The PCR had 60 Vbeta and 13 Jbeta primers. The assay was immunoSEQ multiplex PCR, and TCRdb's table has in-frame clones only and misses some. The table lists 110,000 to 150,000 clones, approximately 80% of them singletons. Sequenced sample: PBMCs. These receptors were taken from a woman in her forties or fifties in good health and CMV-seronegative.

This clone was counted between two and nine times. CDR3 coding DNA: TGCGCCAGCAGCCAGGCCGGGACAGCGGCCTGGGGCTACACCTTC. Translated, it gives CASSQAGTAAWGYTF. The chain combines TRBV4-1 with TRBJ1-2; 7 bases agree with TRBD1. Trimming at V came to 3 bases and at J to 8 bases, leaving 12 bases not matched to a gene. The CDR3 runs to 15 residues. CDR1 is MGHRA, CDR2 YSYEKL, per germline.

The DNA for the CDR3 is TGTGCCAGCAGCCTAGGACAGGGGGCGACTCATGAAAAACTGTTTTTT. This encodes CASSLGQGATHEKLFF. The rearrangement joins TRBV7-9 to TRBJ1-4; 11 positions agree with TRBD1. Germline trimming cut 5 bases from V and 6 bases from J; bases unmatched to any gene: 8. This CDR3 spans 16 amino acids. Germline CDR1 SEHNR, CDR2 FQNEAQ (reference sequence). Full variable domain (remainder filled in from reference TRBV7-9 and TRBJ1-4): DTGVSQNPRHKITKRGQNVTFRCDPISEHNRLYWYRQTLGQGPEFLTYFQNEAQLEKSRLLSDRFSAERPKGSFSTLEIQRTEQGDSAMYLCASSLGQGATHEKLFFGSGTQLSVL.

The genes are TRBV6-5 and TRBJ1-2; D may be TRBD1 (5 bases). This CDR3 region has 12 residues. The V end lost 3 bases, the J end lost 13 bases, and 15 bases lay between the germline ends. Germline CDR1 MNHEY, CDR2 SVGAGI. CDR3 DNA sequence: TGTGCCAGCAGTTATGCGGGGGGTGTAAGCACCTTC. It specifies CASSYAGGVSTF.

The V call is TRBV2, the J call TRBJ1-2; D possibly corresponds to TRBD1 (5 bases). With 8 bases removed from V and 4 bases from J, the gap between germline ends came to 14 bases. Germline CDR1 is SNHLY and CDR2 is FYNNEI. The CDR3 runs to 13 residues. CDR3 sequence (DNA): TGTGCCAGCGCCACCCAGGGTATCTATGGCTACACCTTC. Translated: CASATQGIYGYTF.

This chain uses TRBV2 with TRBJ1-1, with a weak D call TRBD1 (5 bases). Trimming took off 8 bases at V and 6 bases at J, with 7 bases between the two ends. CDR1 and CDR2 from the germline V gene are SNHLY and FYNNEI. The CDR3 is 10 amino acids. The CDR3 spells CASSGSEAFF. The CDR3 nucleotides read TGTGCCAGCTCAGGGTCTGAAGCTTTCTTT.

A few counts support this clone. The rearrangement uses TRBV4-2 and TRBJ1-4; D gene ambiguous. The CDR3 totals 13 residues. With 1 base removed from V and 8 bases from J, the gap between germline ends came to 8 bases. Germline assignment: CDR1 LGHNA and CDR2 YNFKEQ. CDR3 sequence: CASSQGLREKLFF. In DNA, the CDR3 is TGTGCCAGCAGCCAAGGACTCCGGGAAAAACTGTTTTTT.

This chain's CDR3 is CSVEESPDQPQHF. Written as DNA, the CDR3 is TGCAGCGTTGAAGAAAGTCCGGATCAGCCCCAGCATTTT. The chain joins TRBV29-1 to TRBJ1-5; D uncertain. This CDR3 is 13 amino acids long. V gave up 0 bases and J gave up 5 bases, with 8 bases separating them. The germline V gene encodes CDR1 SQVTM and CDR2 ANQGSEA. Drawing the rest from reference TRBV29-1 and TRBJ1-5, the complete variable domain is SAVISQKPSRDICQRGTSLTIQCQVDSQVTMMFWYRQQPGQSLTLIATANQGSEATYESGFVIDKFPISRPNLTFSTLTVSNMSPEDSSIYLCSVEESPDQPQHFGDGTRLSIL.

The chain carries TRBV5-1 and TRBJ2-5; 8 nucleotides match TRBD2. Germline V CDR1 and CDR2: SGHRS, YFSETQ. V shed 5 bases and J 2 bases; nucleotides not matched to a gene: 2. The CDR3 contains 13 residues. The CDR3 coding sequence is TGCGCCAGCAGTAGCGGGGTACAAGAGACCCAGTACTTC. This translates into CASSSGVQETQYF.

This clone was counted between two and nine times. The CDR3 coding sequence is TGCGCCAGCAGCTCTCGCCGAATTAGCGGGGGCCCCTCGTTTAAAAACATTCAGTACTTC. It specifies CASSSRRISGGPSFKNIQYF. The V gene is TRBV5-1, the J gene TRBJ2-4; 9 bases are a match to TRBD2. The CDR3 is made up of 20 amino acids. Germline loops: CDR1 SGHRS, CDR2 YFSETQ. Trimming at V came to 3 bases and at J to 4 bases, leaving 20 bases not matched to a gene.

The CDR3 loop is CASSGRSTNTGELFF. The CDR3 DNA reads as TGTGCCAGTTCCGGGAGGTCTACGAACACCGGGGAGCTGTTTTTT. V gene TRBV19 combines with J gene TRBJ2-2; TRBD2 aligns across 7 bases. The CDR3 length is 15 residues. J was trimmed by 0 bases and V by 8 bases; bases with no gene match: 6. The V gene's germline CDR1 is LNHDA and CDR2 SQIVND (reference sequence).

This clone was recorded a few times. The chain uses TRBV2 and TRBJ2-5, with D maybe TRBD2 (6 bases). The DNA end is a closer match to TRBJ2-7, so the J assignment may be wrong. Germline V gives CDR1 SNHLY, CDR2 FYNNEI. This CDR3 has 12 amino acids. The CDR3 sequence: CASKEGGYEQYF. In DNA form, the CDR3 reads TGTGCCAGCAAAGAGGGAGGCTACGAGCAGTACTTC.

The chain joins TRBV13 to TRBJ1-1, with D uncertain. Germline-derived CDR1 and CDR2 are PRHDT and FYEKMQ (reference sequence). V was shortened by 5 bases and J by 4 bases, with 17 bases between the two germline ends. This CDR3 contains 15 residues. CDR3 sequence: CASSKWRELGTEAFF. As DNA, the CDR3 is TGTGCCAGCAGCAAGTGGAGGGAATTGGGCACTGAAGCTTTCTTT.

V gene TRBV7-2 combines with J gene TRBJ1-5; D call uncertain. Germline V gene data show CDR1 as SGHTA and CDR2 as FQGNSA. Trimming took 5 bases from V and 5 from J, leaving 7 bases between them. CDR3 length: 12 amino acids. In DNA, the CDR3 is TGTGCCAGCAGCACTCCGGATCAGCCCCAGCATTTT. Its protein product is CASSTPDQPQHF.

This clone showed up just once. The chain is built from TRBV4-1 and TRBJ2-1; TRBD2 agrees at 12 bases. The ends lost 0 bases at V and 10 bases at J; junction bases unmatched: 7. The CDR3 contains 16 residues. The germline V gene encodes CDR1 MGHRA and CDR2 YSYEKL. In nucleotides, the CDR3 is TGCGCCAGCAGCCAAGAAGGCCTAGCGGGGGGGAACGAGCAGTTCTTC. Translating it yields CASSQEGLAGGNEQFF.

The rearrangement links TRBV5-1 to TRBJ1-2; maybe TRBD1 (6 bases). Per germline, CDR1 SGHRS and CDR2 YFSETQ. The length of the CDR3 is 14 residues. The germline V and J ends were trimmed by 3 bases and 10 bases, with 19 bases remaining between them. The CDR3 reads CASSSKDSPIDYTF. DNA of the CDR3: TGCGCCAGCAGCTCTAAGGACAGCCCCATTGACTACACCTTC.

The rearrangement uses TRBV13 and TRBJ2-5; 8 bases are a match to TRBD1. The CDR3 totals 14 residues. V shed 5 bases, J shed 1 base, and the junction held 3 bases outside the gene matches. Germline-derived CDR1 and CDR2 are PRHDT and FYEKMQ (reference sequence). This chain's CDR3 is CASSQGAIQETQYF. The CDR3 bases are TGTGCCAGCAGCCAGGGGGCCATCCAAGAGACCCAGTACTTC.

This clone was seen only a few times. CDR3 amino acids: CASSFVGSGGNTGELFF. In nucleotides, the CDR3 is TGTGCCAGCAGCTTTGTGGGTAGCGGGGGGAACACCGGGGAGCTGTTTTTT. The rearrangement uses TRBV12-1 and TRBJ2-2; the DNA was not used to check the table's D call, TRBD2. TRBV12-1 is recorded as a pseudogene. This CDR3 is 17 amino acids long.

This clone has just one count. The V and J genes are TRBV27 and TRBJ1-1, with a tentative D call TRBD1 (6 bases). The CDR3 loop spans 13 amino acids. Looked up from germline, CDR1 is MNHEY and CDR2 is SMNVEV (reference sequence). Trimming removed 6 bases from V and 4 bases from J, with 12 bases in between. CDR3 amino acids: CASRSTGRTEAFF. The CDR3 coding sequence is TGTGCCAGCAGATCTACAGGGCGCACTGAAGCTTTCTTT.